Each of the 24 T cell receptor beta chains below was sequenced from the same sample in a study of early stage breast cancer tumors. Generated by immunoSEQ multiplex PCR, the TCRdb table keeps only in-frame clones and is missing some. This table holds approximately 52,000 clones, about 80% found once. Sequencing used blood. These receptors originate from a person aged 45 to 60 with breast cancer.

The chain recombines TRBV7-8 with TRBJ2-6; TRBD1 matches 8 bases. CDR1 and CDR2 (germline): SGHVS, FQNEAQ. The ends lost 2 bases at V and 1 base at J; junction bases unmatched: 10. CDR3 length: 19 residues. CDR3 nucleotide sequence: TGTGCCAGCAGCTTACGCGGGACAGGAAGATCTTCTGGGGCCAACGTCCTGACTTTC. Translated: CASSLRGTGRSSGANVLTF.

The CDR3 is CASSGLAGGYQETQYF. The CDR3 DNA reads TGTGCCAGCAGCGGACTAGCGGGGGGTTACCAAGAGACCCAGTACTTC. The rearrangement uses TRBV9 and TRBJ2-5; 13 bases fit TRBD2. CDR3 length equals 16 residues. Trimming took 3 bases from V and 0 from J; bases not matched to a gene: 2. In germline, CDR1 is SGDLS, CDR2 YYNGEE.

This chain connects TRBV19 to TRBJ1-5; D remains unclear. CDR1 is LNHDA and CDR2 is SQIVND in the germline V gene (reference sequence). Trimming stripped 5 bases from V and 2 bases from J, with 10 bases between. The CDR3 has 14 amino acids. CDR3 nucleotide sequence: TGTGCCAGTAGTTTGGACGGACGCAATCAGCCCCAGCATTTT. This codes for CASSLDGRNQPQHF.

The chain carries TRBV7-2 and TRBJ2-1, with 9 bases aligning to TRBD1. V trimming: 1 base; J trimming: 4 bases; junction bases outside the gene matches: 5. This CDR3 spans 16 amino acids. Per the germline V gene, CDR1 is SGHTA and CDR2 is FQGNSA. The CDR3 is CASSLEGTGYYNEQFF. The CDR3 DNA reads TGTGCCAGCAGCTTAGAGGGGACAGGGTATTACAATGAGCAGTTCTTC.

Details on this clone: Sequence at one end of the junction differs from germline and may be a read error. J is TRBJ2-1 and V is TRBV7-7; D gene unclear. CDR1 SSHAT and CDR2 FNYEAQ come from the germline V gene (reference sequence). This CDR3 has 14 residues. This CDR3 reads CASSPGTVHNEQFF. Here the CDR3 DNA reads TGTGCTAGCAGCCCAGGCACTGTCCACAATGAGCAGTTCTTC.

The chain combines TRBV7-2 with TRBJ2-5; 7 nucleotides line up with TRBD2. The V gene end was trimmed by 8 bases and the J gene end by 9 bases; junction bases not matched to a gene: 15. Per the germline V gene, CDR1 is SGHTA and CDR2 is FQGNSA. The CDR3 is made up of 14 amino acids. The CDR3 is CASLTISGSGAQYF. In nucleotides, the CDR3 is TGTGCCAGCCTAACGATTAGCGGAAGCGGGGCCCAGTACTTC.

V is TRBV7-6 and J is TRBJ1-3; D gene uncertain. This CDR3 has 16 amino acids. Germline-derived CDR1 and CDR2 are SGHVS and FNYEAQ. Trimming took off 1 base at V and 2 bases at J, with 12 bases between the two ends. The CDR3 spells CASSLEGGNTGNTIYF. As DNA, the CDR3 is TGTGCCAGCAGCTTAGAGGGAGGGAATACTGGAAACACCATATATTTT.

This chain joins TRBV7-9 and TRBJ1-3, with D maybe TRBD1 (6 bases). V lost 2 bases to trimming and J lost 7 bases, with 15 bases between them. The V gene's germline CDR1 is SEHNR and CDR2 FQNEAQ (reference sequence). This CDR3 has 15 residues. The CDR3 bases are TGTGCCAGCAGCTTAATTCAGGGGAAGTATAACACCATATATTTT. It specifies CASSLIQGKYNTIYF.

The gene calls are TRBV28 and TRBJ1-6; 7 nucleotides match TRBD1. The CDR3 spans 14 residues. V shed 3 bases and J 9 bases; nucleotides not matched to a gene: 5. Germline V gene lookup returns CDR1 MDHEN and CDR2 SYDVKM. CDR3 sequence reads: CASSLTGYGSPLHF. The CDR3 region has the DNA TGTGCCAGCAGTTTGACAGGGTATGGTTCACCCCTCCACTTT.

V and J are TRBV11-2 and TRBJ2-7; tentative D call: TRBD1 (5 bases). This CDR3 spans 14 amino acids. V dropped 4 bases and J dropped 2 bases, with 12 bases sitting between them. Germline values: CDR1 SGHAT, CDR2 FQNNGV. The CDR3 protein is CASSYLSGTYEQYF. DNA for the CDR3: TGTGCCAGCAGCTATTTGTCAGGGACCTACGAGCAGTACTTC.

V is TRBV15 and J is TRBJ2-7; D could derive from TRBD1 or TRBD2 (5 bases each). V gave up 0 bases and J gave up 3 bases, with 12 bases separating them. There are 15 residues in the CDR3. Germline CDR1 is LNHNV and CDR2 is YYDKDF (reference sequence). CDR3 bases: TGTGCCACCAGCAGAGATGGGGGACGGTTCTACGAGCAGTACTTC. This gives the protein CATSRDGGRFYEQYF. Full variable domain (remainder filled in from reference TRBV15 and TRBJ2-7): DAMVIQNPRYQVTQFGKPVTLSCSQTLNHNVMYWYQQKSSQAPKLLFHYYDKDFNNEADTPDNFQSRRPNTSFCFLDIRSPGLGDTAMYLCATSRDGGRFYEQYFGPGTRLTVT.

This clone was observed once. The rearrangement links TRBV7-9 to TRBJ2-5, with TRBD1 matching 10 bases. Germline CDR1 reads SEHNR; CDR2 reads FQNEAQ (reference sequence). The CDR3 totals 15 residues. Losses at the gene ends were 4 bases for V and 3 bases for J; bases not matched to a gene: 5. As DNA, the CDR3 is TGTGCCAGCAGCTCCTGGACAGGGGGGAAAGAGACCCAGTACTTC. This encodes CASSSWTGGKETQYF.

J is TRBJ2-7 and V is TRBV5-6, with 9 bases lining up with TRBD1. Germline V gene lookup returns CDR1 SGHDT and CDR2 YYEEEE. This CDR3 comprises 16 residues. Trimming took 0 bases from V and 6 from J; bases not matched to a gene: 10. The CDR3 DNA sequence: TGTGCCAGCAGCTTGGGTTCGGGACAGGGACTGCTCGAGCAGTACTTC. Its protein is CASSLGSGQGLLEQYF.

J is TRBJ2-6 and V is TRBV7-3; weak D call: TRBD1 (5 bases). Trimming cost V 2 bases and J 1 base, with 12 bases left between them. The V gene's germline CDR1 is SGHTA and CDR2 FQGTGA. This CDR3 has 17 amino acids. The CDR3 loop is CASSLSGIISGANVLTF. The CDR3 region has the DNA TGTGCCAGCAGCTTATCAGGGATAATTTCTGGGGCCAACGTCCTGACTTTC.

The V call is TRBV19, the J call TRBJ2-2; 7 bases are shared with TRBD2. The trim removed 3 bases at V and 4 bases at J, leaving 8 bases unmatched. CDR1 and CDR2 from the germline V gene are LNHDA and SQIVND (reference sequence). The CDR3 sequence is 16 residues long. The CDR3 here is CASSMGWGGRTGELFF. CDR3 DNA sequence: TGTGCCAGTAGTATGGGTTGGGGGGGTCGCACCGGGGAGCTGTTTTTT.

The genes are TRBV6-1 and TRBJ2-7; no definite D call. This CDR3 contains 15 residues. CDR1 is MNHNS, CDR2 SASEGT, per germline. V gave up 2 bases and J gave up 0 bases, with 11 bases separating them. The CDR3 sequence is CASSESGGYSYEQYF. The CDR3 bases are TGTGCCAGCAGTGAATCAGGTGGATACTCCTACGAGCAGTACTTC.

This clone was seen more than once but under ten times. The chain links TRBV6-1 to TRBJ2-4, with D perhaps given as TRBD1 or TRBD2 (5 bases each). V lost 6 bases, J lost 7 bases, and 16 bases lay in between. The CDR3 covers 14 residues. From germline, CDR1 is MNHNS and CDR2 SASEGT. The DNA for the CDR3 is TGTGCCAGCAGATCCTTGGGACCGTTTAACATTCAGTACTTC. Translated: CASRSLGPFNIQYF.

The chain employs TRBV7-9 and TRBJ2-5; D perhaps matches TRBD2 (5 bases). The CDR3 sequence is 15 residues long. The germline V and J ends were trimmed by 3 bases and 4 bases, with 15 bases remaining between them. The V gene's germline CDR1 is SEHNR and CDR2 FQNEAQ (reference sequence). CDR3 coding DNA: TGTGCCAGCAGCTTGGGCCTTGTTGGGAGAGAGACCCAGTACTTC. Its translation: CASSLGLVGRETQYF.

This chain joins TRBV4-2 and TRBJ2-7; 10 nucleotides align to TRBD2. Trimming removed 0 bases from V and 4 bases from J; junction bases left unmatched: 9. This CDR3 is 17 amino acids long. Looked up from germline, CDR1 is LGHNA and CDR2 is YNFKEQ. The chain's CDR3 is CASSQEGLLAGDYEQYF. Here the CDR3 DNA reads TGTGCCAGCAGCCAAGAAGGACTCCTAGCGGGGGATTACGAGCAGTACTTC.

This clone was seen a few times. J is TRBJ1-3 and V is TRBV19, with 11 positions matching TRBD1. The germline CDR1 and CDR2 sequences are LNHDA and SQIVND (reference sequence). The CDR3 extends over 15 amino acids. J lost 3 bases, V lost 5 bases, and 3 bases had no gene match. CDR3 loop: CASSGQGASGNTIYF. The CDR3 DNA is TGTGCCAGTAGTGGACAGGGGGCAAGTGGAAACACCATATATTTT.

The CDR3 DNA reads TGTGCCAGTAGTATGGATAGAAACTATGGCTACACCTTC. Its translation is CASSMDRNYGYTF. This sequence joins TRBV19 and TRBJ1-2; D uncertain. The CDR3 has 13 amino acids. Trimming removed 3 bases from V and 2 bases from J, with 7 bases in between. CDR1 is LNHDA and CDR2 is SQIVND in the germline V gene (reference sequence).

As for this clone: The sample contains more than one DNA sequence encoding this CDR3. V usage is TRBV6-5 and J usage is TRBJ2-2, with no clear D. CDR3 size: 14 residues. Germline CDR1 reads MNHEY; CDR2 reads SVGAGI. V lost 0 bases and J 1 base, leaving 3 bases between the germline ends. CDR3 coding DNA: TGTGCCAGCAGTTACTCCAGGAACACCGGGGAGCTGTTTTTT. Translation gives CASSYSRNTGELFF.

The chain combines TRBV18 with TRBJ2-5, with D possibly being TRBD2 (5 bases). The CDR3 runs 16 residues. The germline CDR1 and CDR2 sequences are KGHSH and LQKENI. V was shortened by 5 bases and J by 2 bases, with 18 bases between the two germline ends. This CDR3 reads CASSKTSGGPQETQYF. The CDR3 nucleotides read TGTGCCAGCTCAAAAACGTCGGGCGGGCCTCAAGAGACCCAGTACTTC.

The chain joins TRBV11-2 to TRBJ2-5; 8 nucleotides align to TRBD2. Losses at the gene ends were 5 bases for V and 1 base for J; bases not matched to a gene: 6. The CDR3 runs 15 residues. Germline V gene lookup returns CDR1 SGHAT and CDR2 FQNNGV. In nucleotides, the CDR3 is TGTGCCAGCAGCCCTAGGCGGGGGGCCCAAGAGACCCAGTACTTC. It yields the protein CASSPRRGAQETQYF.